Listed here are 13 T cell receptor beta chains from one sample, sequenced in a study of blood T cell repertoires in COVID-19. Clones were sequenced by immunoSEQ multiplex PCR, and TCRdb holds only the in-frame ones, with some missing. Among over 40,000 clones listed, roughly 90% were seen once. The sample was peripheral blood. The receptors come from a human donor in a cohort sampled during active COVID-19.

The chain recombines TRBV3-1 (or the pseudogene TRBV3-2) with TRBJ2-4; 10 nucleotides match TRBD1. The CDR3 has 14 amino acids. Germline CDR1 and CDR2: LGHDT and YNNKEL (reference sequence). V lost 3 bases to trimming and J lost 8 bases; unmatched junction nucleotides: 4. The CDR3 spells CASSHRDRGDIQYF. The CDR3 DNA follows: TGTGCCAGCAGCCACCGGGACAGGGGTGACATTCAGTACTTC.

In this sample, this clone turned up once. CDR3 residues: CASTPDFYGYTF. For the CDR3, the DNA is TGTGCCAGCACCCCGGACTTTTATGGCTACACCTTC. V is TRBV7-2 and J is TRBJ1-2; unclear D gene. Germline CDR1 and CDR2: SGHTA and FQGNSA. This CDR3 spans 12 amino acids. V lost 7 bases and J 5 bases, leaving 11 bases between the germline ends.

For the CDR3, the DNA is TGTGCCAGTCTGAAACTACTGGGGGGGACTGAAGCTTTCTTT. It encodes CASLKLLGGTEAFF. This chain uses TRBV5-4 with TRBJ1-1; D may be TRBD1 (5 bases). The CDR3 is 14 amino acids. Per germline, CDR1 SGHNT and CDR2 YYREEE (reference sequence). Trimming pared 8 bases from V and 5 bases from J, leaving 19 bases between.

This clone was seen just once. The CDR3 DNA sequence: TGTGCCAGCAGCTTACAGGGACAGGGGCTAACCGGGGAGCTGTTTTTT. Translating gives CASSLQGQGLTGELFF. The chain uses TRBV7-3 and TRBJ2-2, with 10 bases lining up with TRBD1. The junction had 5 bases not matched to a gene; V was cut back by 2 bases and J by 5 bases. Looked up from germline, CDR1 is SGHTA and CDR2 is FQGTGA. The CDR3 is 16 amino acids.

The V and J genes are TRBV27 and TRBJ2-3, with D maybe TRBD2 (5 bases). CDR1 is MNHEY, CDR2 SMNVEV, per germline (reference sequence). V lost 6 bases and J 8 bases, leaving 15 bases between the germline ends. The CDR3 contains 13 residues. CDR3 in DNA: TGTGCCAGCAGCCAACTAGGTCAAAGTACGCAGTATTTT. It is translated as CASSQLGQSTQYF.

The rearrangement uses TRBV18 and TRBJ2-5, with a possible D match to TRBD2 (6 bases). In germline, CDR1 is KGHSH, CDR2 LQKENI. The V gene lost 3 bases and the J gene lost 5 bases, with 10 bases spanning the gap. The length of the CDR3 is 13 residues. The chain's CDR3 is CASSPPGGETQYF. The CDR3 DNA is TGTGCCAGCTCACCTCCTGGGGGGGAGACCCAGTACTTC.

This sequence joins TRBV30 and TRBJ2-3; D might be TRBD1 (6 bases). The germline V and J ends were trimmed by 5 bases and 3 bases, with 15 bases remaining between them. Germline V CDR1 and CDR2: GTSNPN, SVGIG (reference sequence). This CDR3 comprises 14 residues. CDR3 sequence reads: CAWGDTGLTDTQYF. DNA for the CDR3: TGTGCCTGGGGGGATACAGGGTTAACAGATACGCAGTATTTT.

The CDR3 sequence is CASSLADYYGYTF. The CDR3 DNA sequence: TGTGCCAGCAGCTTGGCCGACTACTATGGCTACACCTTC. The chain is built from TRBV5-4 and TRBJ1-2; unclear D gene. The CDR3 has 13 amino acids. V was trimmed by 0 bases and J by 3 bases, leaving 6 bases between them. Germline lookup yields CDR1 SGHNT and CDR2 YYREEE (reference sequence).

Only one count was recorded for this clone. The CDR3, as DNA: TGTGCCAGCAGCCCCCGGGACAGGGAAACCGAGCAGTACTTC. Protein: CASSPRDRETEQYF. V and J are TRBV11-2 and TRBJ2-7; 9 bases align to TRBD1. Germline lookup yields CDR1 SGHAT and CDR2 FQNNGV. The CDR3 consists of 14 residues. The V segment lost 5 bases and the J segment 6 bases; nucleotides outside the gene matches: 8.

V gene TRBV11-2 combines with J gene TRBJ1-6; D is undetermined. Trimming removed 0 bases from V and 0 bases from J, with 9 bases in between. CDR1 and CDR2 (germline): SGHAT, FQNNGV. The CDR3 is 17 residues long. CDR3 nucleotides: TGTGCCAGCAGCTTAGATGTCAGTCCCTCCTATAATTCACCCCTCCACTTT. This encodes CASSLDVSPSYNSPLHF. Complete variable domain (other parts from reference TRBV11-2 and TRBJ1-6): EAGVAQSPRYKIIEKRQSVAFWCNPISGHATLYWYQQILGQGPKLLIQFQNNGVVDDSQLPKDRFSAERLKGVDSTLKIQPAKLEDSAVYLCASSLDVSPSYNSPLHFGNGTRLTVT.

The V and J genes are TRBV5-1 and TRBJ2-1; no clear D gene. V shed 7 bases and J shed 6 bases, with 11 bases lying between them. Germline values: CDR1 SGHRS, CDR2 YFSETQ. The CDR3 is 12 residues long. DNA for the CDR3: TGCGCCAGCGGCCAGACTGTCAATGAGCAGTTCTTC. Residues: CASGQTVNEQFF.

The CDR3 DNA follows: TGCGCCAGCAGCTTGGCCGGGACAGGGTTTCGAGAGACCCAGTACTTC. Protein product: CASSLAGTGFRETQYF. The chain uses TRBV5-1 and TRBJ2-5; 9 bases match TRBD1. The J segment lost 4 bases and the V segment lost 0 bases, leaving 7 bases of the junction unmatched. The CDR3 runs to 16 residues. Germline loops: CDR1 SGHRS, CDR2 YFSETQ. Together with reference TRBV5-1 and TRBJ2-5, the CDR3 gives the full variable domain: KAGVTQTPRYLIKTRGQQVTLSCSPISGHRSVSWYQQTPGQGLQFLFEYFSETQRNKGNFPGRFSGRQFSNSRSEMNVSTLELGDSALYLCASSLAGTGFRETQYFGPGTRLLVL.

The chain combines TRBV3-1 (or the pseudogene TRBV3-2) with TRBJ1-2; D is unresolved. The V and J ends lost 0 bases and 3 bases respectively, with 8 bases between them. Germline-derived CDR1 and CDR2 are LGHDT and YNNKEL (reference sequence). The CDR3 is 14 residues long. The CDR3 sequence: CASSQDMYYYGYTF. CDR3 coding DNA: TGTGCCAGCAGCCAAGATATGTACTACTATGGCTACACCTTC.